This is a list of T cell receptor beta chains from one sample in a study of OX40 agonist ivuxolimab in advanced cancers. Produced via immunoSEQ multiplex PCR; TCRdb's table is partial and in-frame only. Found here are fewer than 70,000 clones, 75% to 90% of them singletons; the top ten hold less than 3.5%. The material was CD4+ or CD8+ T cells sorted from blood, obtained in a trial of the OX40 agonist ivuxolimab. The receptors here all came from an adult with an advanced solid tumor such as melanoma, head and neck, liver or kidney cancer. The CDR3 runs from the conserved cysteine through the conserved F or W. A D gene is named only where the DNA matches it firmly. The size field is filled for only some rows; it gives once, few, many or a size class.

clone size: NA
V gene: TRBV7-2
J gene: TRBJ1-4
D gene: NA
CDR3 protein: CASSLGDAMGEKLFF
CDR3 DNA: TGTGCCAGCAGCTTAGGGGACGCGATGGGTGAAAAACTGTTTTTT

clone size: once
V gene: TRBV7-2
J gene: TRBJ1-4
D gene: TRBD1
CDR3 protein: CASSLASTGVGEKLFF
CDR3 DNA: TGTGCCAGCAGCTTAGCTTCGACAGGGGTAGGCGAAAAACTGTTTTTT

clone size: NA
V gene: TRBV6-6
J gene: TRBJ2-1
D gene: TRBD2
CDR3 protein: CAIKSGGGNEQFF
CDR3 DNA: TGTGCCATAAAGAGCGGGGGGGGCAATGAGCAGTTCTTC

clone size: NA
V gene: TRBV7-9
J gene: TRBJ2-3
D gene: TRBD2
CDR3 protein: CASSLLGTSGTDTQYF
CDR3 DNA: TGTGCCAGCAGTCTGTTAGGGACTAGCGGCACAGATACGCAGTATTTT

clone size: once
V gene: TRBV5-1
J gene: TRBJ1-1
D gene: TRBD1
CDR3 protein: CASSLRAGGRVNTEAFF
CDR3 DNA: TGCGCCAGCAGCTTGAGGGCAGGGGGAAGGGTGAACACTGAAGCTTTCTTT

clone size: NA
V gene: TRBV12-5
J gene: TRBJ1-1
D gene: TRBD1
CDR3 protein: CASGFGTGAKNTEAFF
CDR3 DNA: TGTGCTAGTGGTTTCGGGACAGGGGCCAAGAACACTGAAGCTTTCTTT

clone size: NA
V gene: TRBV5-1
J gene: TRBJ1-2
D gene: TRBD1
CDR3 protein: CASSPQGRDGYTF
CDR3 DNA: TGCGCCAGCAGCCCACAGGGGAGGGATGGCTACACCTTC

clone size: once
V gene: TRBV18
J gene: TRBJ1-1
D gene: NA
CDR3 protein: CASSPQDGGNTEAFF
CDR3 DNA: TGTGCCAGCTCACCACAGGATGGGGGGAACACTGAAGCTTTCTTT

clone size: NA
V gene: TRBV6-6
J gene: TRBJ2-7
D gene: TRBD1
CDR3 protein: CASSPGQGSYEQYF
CDR3 DNA: TGTGCCAGCAGTCCGGGACAGGGGTCCTACGAGCAGTACTTC

clone size: NA
V gene: TRBV27
J gene: TRBJ2-7
D gene: NA
CDR3 protein: CASSPQGGGRGEQYF
CDR3 DNA: TGTGCCAGCAGTCCCCAAGGGGGAGGGAGGGGCGAGCAGTACTTC

clone size: NA
V gene: TRBV18
J gene: TRBJ2-1
D gene: NA
CDR3 protein: CASSPYMESSYNEQFF
CDR3 DNA: TGTGCCAGCTCACCTTATATGGAGAGCTCCTACAATGAGCAGTTCTTC

clone size: NA
V gene: TRBV14
J gene: TRBJ2-3
D gene: TRBD1
CDR3 protein: CASSQNRGLDTQYF
CDR3 DNA: TGTGCCAGCAGCCAAAACAGGGGCCTCGATACGCAGTATTTT

clone size: few
V gene: TRBV7-3
J gene: TRBJ1-2
D gene: NA
CDR3 protein: CASSLMVREVF
CDR3 DNA: TGTGCCAGCAGCTTAATGGTCCGGGAGGTCTTC

clone size: NA
V gene: TRBV5-1
J gene: TRBJ1-4
D gene: NA
CDR3 protein: CASSLAGTGNEKLFF
CDR3 DNA: TGCGCCAGCAGCTTGGCCGGGACGGGGAATGAAAAACTGTTTTTT

clone size: few
V gene: TRBV5-4
J gene: TRBJ1-2
D gene: TRBD1
CDR3 protein: CASSPRQGRGYTF
CDR3 DNA: TGTGCCAGCAGCCCGAGACAGGGGAGAGGCTACACCTTC

clone size: NA
V gene: TRBV28
J gene: TRBJ1-2
D gene: NA
CDR3 protein: CASSLMGSHVYGYTF
CDR3 DNA: TGTGCCAGCAGTTTGATGGGGAGTCATGTCTATGGCTACACCTTC

clone size: once
V gene: TRBV7-3
J gene: TRBJ2-1
D gene: NA
CDR3 protein: CASSSSGIGEQFF
CDR3 DNA: TGTGCCAGCAGCTCTTCAGGTATTGGTGAGCAGTTCTTC

clone size: NA
V gene: TRBV25-1
J gene: TRBJ1-4
D gene: NA
CDR3 protein: CASSEIQARGLGKLFF
CDR3 DNA: TGTGCCAGCAGTGAAATTCAGGCCAGGGGACTCGGAAAACTGTTTTTT

clone size: NA
V gene: TRBV5-1
J gene: TRBJ1-1
D gene: NA
CDR3 protein: CASSLDDRGASNTEAFF
CDR3 DNA: TGCGCCAGCAGCTTGGACGATCGGGGGGCATCGAACACTGAAGCTTTCTTT

clone size: NA
V gene: TRBV14
J gene: TRBJ2-7
D gene: NA
CDR3 protein: CASSQTTRYEQYF
CDR3 DNA: TGTGCCAGCAGCCAAACTACGCGCTACGAGCAGTACTTC

clone size: NA
V gene: TRBV29-1
J gene: TRBJ1-1
D gene: NA
CDR3 protein: CSVDDGANTEAFF
CDR3 DNA: TGCAGCGTTGATGACGGAGCGAACACTGAAGCTTTCTTT

clone size: NA
V gene: TRBV28
J gene: TRBJ1-2
D gene: NA
CDR3 protein: CASSDMGGVYGYTF
CDR3 DNA: TGTGCCAGCAGTGACATGGGAGGGGTCTATGGCTACACCTTC

clone size: NA
V gene: TRBV9
J gene: TRBJ1-1
D gene: TRBD1
CDR3 protein: CASSRQGDTEAFF
CDR3 DNA: TGTGCCAGCAGCCGACAGGGTGACACTGAAGCTTTCTTT

clone size: NA
V gene: TRBV7-9
J gene: TRBJ2-7
D gene: NA
CDR3 protein: CASSLGLPGVSEQYF
CDR3 DNA: TGTGCCAGCAGCTTAGGGCTGCCGGGGGTGAGCGAGCAGTACTTC

clone size: NA
V gene: TRBV7-6
J gene: TRBJ1-2
D gene: NA
CDR3 protein: CASSSDGHYGYTF
CDR3 DNA: TGTGCCAGCAGCTCCGACGGACACTATGGCTACACCTTC

clone size: few
V gene: TRBV18
J gene: TRBJ1-6
D gene: NA
CDR3 protein: CASSQDITRSPLHF
CDR3 DNA: TGTGCCAGCTCACAGGACATCACCCGTTCACCCCTCCACTTT

clone size: NA
V gene: TRBV11-3
J gene: TRBJ2-3
D gene: TRBD2
CDR3 protein: CASSSGLAGGRGRDTQYF
CDR3 DNA: TGTGCCAGCAGCTCGGGACTAGCGGGAGGGCGAGGAAGGGATACGCAGTATTTT

clone size: NA
V gene: TRBV10-3
J gene: TRBJ2-5
D gene: TRBD1
CDR3 protein: CAIRGTGETQYF
CDR3 DNA: TGTGCCATCAGAGGGACAGGGGAGACCCAGTACTTC

clone size: NA
V gene: TRBV4-1
J gene: TRBJ2-1
D gene: TRBD2
CDR3 protein: CASSQGLAGLREQFF
CDR3 DNA: TGCGCCAGCAGCCAAGGACTAGCGGGATTGCGGGAGCAGTTCTTC

clone size: NA
V gene: TRBV7-3
J gene: TRBJ2-1
D gene: TRBD2
CDR3 protein: CASSLSLAGNEQFF
CDR3 DNA: TGTGCCAGCAGCTTGTCGCTAGCGGGGAATGAGCAGTTCTTC

clone size: NA
V gene: TRBV27
J gene: TRBJ1-6
D gene: NA
CDR3 protein: CASSLTALSYNSPLHF
CDR3 DNA: TGTGCCAGCAGTTTGACAGCACTCTCCTATAATTCACCCCTCCACTTT

clone size: NA
V gene: TRBV28
J gene: TRBJ1-5
D gene: TRBD1
CDR3 protein: CASSLTAGGQPQHF
CDR3 DNA: TGTGCCAGCAGTTTAACTGCAGGGGGCCAGCCCCAGCATTTT

clone size: NA
V gene: TRBV7-2
J gene: TRBJ1-6
D gene: TRBD1
CDR3 protein: CASSPRTGPSSPLHF
CDR3 DNA: TGTGCCAGCAGCCCCCGGACAGGGCCGTCCTCACCCCTCCACTTT

clone size: NA
V gene: TRBV30
J gene: TRBJ1-1
D gene: NA
CDR3 protein: CAWSEGVNTEAFF
CDR3 DNA: TGTGCCTGGAGTGAGGGGGTCAACACTGAAGCTTTCTTT

clone size: NA
V gene: TRBV13
J gene: TRBJ1-3
D gene: NA
CDR3 protein: CASSFLSGGGNTIYF
CDR3 DNA: TGTGCCAGCAGCTTTTTGTCCGGAGGGGGAAACACCATATATTTT

clone size: once
V gene: TRBV7-2
J gene: TRBJ2-7
D gene: TRBD2
CDR3 protein: CASSLRASGVNYEQYF
CDR3 DNA: TGTGCCAGCAGCTTACGGGCTAGCGGTGTGAACTACGAGCAGTACTTC

clone size: once
V gene: TRBV2
J gene: TRBJ2-7
D gene: NA
CDR3 protein: CASSDPLYEQYF
CDR3 DNA: TGTGCCAGCAGTGACCCCCTCTACGAGCAGTACTTC

clone size: NA
V gene: TRBV4-1
J gene: TRBJ2-5
D gene: TRBD2
CDR3 protein: CASSQDYGFSGGSSTKETQYF
CDR3 DNA: TGCGCCAGCAGCCAAGATTACGGGTTTAGCGGGGGTTCCTCGACGAAAGAGACCCAGTACTTC

clone size: NA
V gene: TRBV10-1
J gene: TRBJ1-1
D gene: TRBD1
CDR3 protein: CASSESLQGTCTEAFF
CDR3 DNA: TGCGCCAGCAGTGAGTCACTACAGGGGACGTGCACTGAAGCTTTCTTT

clone size: NA
V gene: TRBV15
J gene: TRBJ1-2
D gene: NA
CDR3 protein: CATSRDVLNYGYTF
CDR3 DNA: TGTGCCACCAGCAGAGATGTCCTTAACTATGGCTACACCTTC

clone size: NA
V gene: TRBV19
J gene: TRBJ2-3
D gene: NA
CDR3 protein: CASSWYPGGTDTQYF
CDR3 DNA: TGTGCCAGTAGTTGGTACCCTGGGGGCACAGATACGCAGTATTTT

clone size: once
V gene: TRBV5-8
J gene: TRBJ2-6
D gene: NA
CDR3 protein: CASSLVGGGLGANVLTF
CDR3 DNA: TGTGCCAGCAGCTTGGTAGGTGGGGGGCTGGGGGCCAACGTCCTGACTTTC

clone size: NA
V gene: TRBV30
J gene: TRBJ1-5
D gene: NA
CDR3 protein: CAWRTEVNQPQHF
CDR3 DNA: TGTGCCTGGAGGACCGAAGTCAATCAGCCCCAGCATTTT

clone size: NA
V gene: TRBV28
J gene: TRBJ1-4
D gene: NA
CDR3 protein: CASSPRGAGDEKLFF
CDR3 DNA: TGTGCCAGCAGTCCCCGCGGCGCGGGCGATGAAAAACTGTTTTTT

clone size: NA
V gene: TRBV6-6
J gene: TRBJ2-7
D gene: TRBD2
CDR3 protein: CASTGGVFGYEQYF
CDR3 DNA: TGTGCCAGCACGGGGGGGGTTTTTGGTTACGAGCAGTACTTC

clone size: NA
V gene: TRBV14
J gene: TRBJ1-1
D gene: NA
CDR3 protein: CASSLSPPENTEAFF
CDR3 DNA: TGTGCCAGCAGCCTAAGCCCCCCAGAGAACACTGAAGCTTTCTTT

clone size: NA
V gene: TRBV28
J gene: TRBJ2-3
D gene: NA
CDR3 protein: CASSLWQSSTDTQYF
CDR3 DNA: TGTGCCAGCAGTTTATGGCAGAGTTCAACAGATACGCAGTATTTT

clone size: NA
V gene: TRBV30
J gene: TRBJ1-5
D gene: NA
CDR3 protein: CAWSARGDQPQHF
CDR3 DNA: TGTGCCTGGAGCGCTAGGGGAGATCAGCCCCAGCATTTT

clone size: few
V gene: TRBV19
J gene: TRBJ1-1
D gene: TRBD1
CDR3 protein: CASSIGPGTGSRNTEAFF
CDR3 DNA: TGTGCCAGTAGTATTGGGCCCGGGACAGGATCTCGGAACACTGAAGCTTTCTTT

clone size: NA
V gene: TRBV5-4
J gene: TRBJ2-5
D gene: TRBD1
CDR3 protein: CASSIVGQRQETQYF
CDR3 DNA: TGTGCCAGCAGCATAGTGGGACAGCGTCAAGAGACCCAGTACTTC